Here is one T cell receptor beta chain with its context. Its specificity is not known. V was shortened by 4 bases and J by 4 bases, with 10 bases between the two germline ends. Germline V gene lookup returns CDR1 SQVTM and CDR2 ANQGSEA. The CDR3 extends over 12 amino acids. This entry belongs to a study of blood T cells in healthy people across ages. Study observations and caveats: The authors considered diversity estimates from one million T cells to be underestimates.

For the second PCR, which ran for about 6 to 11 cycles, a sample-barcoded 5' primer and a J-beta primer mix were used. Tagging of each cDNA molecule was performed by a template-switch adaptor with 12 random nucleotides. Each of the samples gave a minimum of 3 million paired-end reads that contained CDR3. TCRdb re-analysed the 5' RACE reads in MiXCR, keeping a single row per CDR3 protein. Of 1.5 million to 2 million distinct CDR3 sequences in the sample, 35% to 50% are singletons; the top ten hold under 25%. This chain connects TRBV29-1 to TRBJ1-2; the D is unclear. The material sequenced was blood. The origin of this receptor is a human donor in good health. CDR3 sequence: CSVAQSLYGYTF. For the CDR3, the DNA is TGCAGCGTTGCCCAGTCCCTCTATGGCTACACCTTC. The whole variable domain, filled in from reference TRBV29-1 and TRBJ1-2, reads SAVISQKPSRDICQRGTSLTIQCQVDSQVTMMFWYRQQPGQSLTLIATANQGSEATYESGFVIDKFPISRPNLTFSTLTVSNMSPEDSSIYLCSVAQSLYGYTFGSGTRLTVV.